Given below is one TCR beta chain in context. The sample originates from a study of T cell responses to AZD1222 COVID-19 vaccine. The data were produced by immunoSEQ multiplex PCR, yet TCRdb's version contains in-frame clones alone and is incomplete. The sample holds some 150,000 clones, roughly 93% seen once. V lost 8 bases and J 2 bases, leaving 10 bases between the germline ends. Germline CDR1 and CDR2: MDHEN and SYDVKM. CDR3 length: 13 amino acids. The TCR comes from an adult in good health. This chain joins TRBV28 and TRBJ1-5; D not certain. The sample in question was peripheral blood, obtained on day 0 of AZD1222 vaccination. The CDR3: CASGYPGNQPQHF. Written as DNA, the CDR3 is TGTGCCAGCGGGTACCCGGGCAATCAGCCCCAGCATTTT.